This TCR beta chain is drawn from a study of CD8+ T cells in alopecia areata. Study conclusions and caveats: Expanded CD8+ clones among the top 100, and scalp clonality, were significantly decreased by tofacitinib.

Reverse transcription of extracted RNA yielded cDNA, which provided the sequencing template. Assay used: immunoSEQ multiplex PCR; TCRdb lists only in-frame clones, some missing. The data hold 170,000 or so clones, with 53% observed a single time. The germline V gene has CDR1 SGHTA and CDR2 FQGTGA. The CDR3 consists of 14 residues. Trimming pared 6 bases from V and 1 base from J, leaving 11 bases between. The treatment was: oral pan-JAK inhibitor, 5-10 mg twice daily. This clone was seen once. No antigen is known for it. The receptor comes from a human donor with alopecia areata. The chain uses TRBV7-3 and TRBJ2-3; the D gene is possibly TRBD1 (7 bases). This material consisted of CD8+ T cells sorted from blood, taken at week 24, from a patient treated with tofacitinib. CDR3 sequence reads: CASSSRGGTDTQYF. For the CDR3, the DNA is TGTGCCAGCAGTAGCAGGGGGGGCACAGATACGCAGTATTTT.